The 10 T cell receptor beta chains below were found in one sample sequenced in a study of CXCR3-negative and CXCR3-positive naive CD8 T cells. Findings and caveats of the study: Higher TRB CDR3 hydrophobicity marked CXCR3-positive naive cells relative to CXCR3-negative naive cells.

The antigens of these receptors remain unknown. The TRB libraries of cDNA were built by UMI-labeled 5' RACE. TCRdb re-called the 5' RACE reads; one entry per CDR3 protein, DNA not given. The sample includes some 150,000 distinct CDR3 sequences. The material sequenced was naive CXCR3+ CD8+ T cells from blood. The subset is: CD45RO-CCR7+CD27+CD95- naive CD8+ T cells expressing CXCR3 (TNR3+). The receptors derive from a human donor in good health. Some clones in this sample may be carry-over from other donors' samples.

This rearrangement joins TRBV29-1 to TRBJ1-1; the TRBD1 assignment by TCRdb is unverifiable without DNA. This CDR3 has 12 residues. CDR1 and CDR2 (germline): SQVTM, ANQGSEA. The CDR3 is CSVVGTQGEAFF.

The J gene is TRBJ2-1, the V gene TRBV12-3 or TRBV12-4. The CDR3 loop spans 14 amino acids. This chain's CDR3 is CASSFSLGPNEQFF.

CDR3 protein: CASSLPGSNYGYTF. The chain combines TRBV7-9 with TRBJ1-2. Germline CDR1 SEHNR, CDR2 FQNEAQ (reference sequence). This CDR3 contains 14 residues.

The rearrangement uses TRBV30 and TRBJ2-7. The CDR3 has 14 residues. The germline V gene has CDR1 GTSNPN and CDR2 SVGIG (reference sequence). CDR3 protein: CAWSILGAASEQYF.

This chain joins TRBV7-2 and TRBJ2-3; lacking DNA, the TRBD2 call made by TCRdb goes unchecked. The length of the CDR3 is 18 residues. Germline V gene data show CDR1 as SGHTA and CDR2 as FQGNSA. This CDR3 reads CASSLEEVAGLPGDTQYF. Filled out from reference TRBV7-2 and TRBJ2-3, the complete variable domain reads GAGVSQSPSNKVTEKGKDVELRCDPISGHTALYWYRQSLGQGLEFLIYFQGNSAPDKSGLPSDRFSAERTGGSVSTLTIQRTQQEDSAVYLCASSLEEVAGLPGDTQYFGPGTRLTVL.

The chain is built from TRBV19 and TRBJ1-5. This CDR3 comprises 16 residues. In germline, CDR1 is LNHDA, CDR2 SQIVND (reference sequence). CDR3 sequence reads: CASSVSYLGGNQPQHF.

The rearrangement links TRBV9 to TRBJ1-6; TCRdb designates TRBD1, a call that cannot be tested without DNA. This CDR3 has 14 amino acids. The germline CDR1 and CDR2 sequences are SGDLS and YYNGEE. The CDR3: CAGGSGDDNSPLHF. Full variable domain (rest looked up from reference TRBV9 and TRBJ1-6): DSGVTQTPKHLITATGQRVTLRCSPRSGDLSVYWYQQSLDQGLQFLIQYYNGEERAKGNILERFSAQQFPDLHSELNLSSLELGDSALYFCAGGSGDDNSPLHFGNGTRLTVT.

This sequence joins TRBV7-9 and TRBJ2-7; the TRBD1 assignment by TCRdb is unverifiable without DNA. The CDR3 is 12 amino acids. The V gene's germline CDR1 is SEHNR and CDR2 FQNEAQ (reference sequence). The CDR3: CASGGGVGEQYF.

The chain joins TRBV5-6 to TRBJ2-7. This CDR3 has 13 residues. Per germline, CDR1 SGHDT and CDR2 YYEEEE. The CDR3: CASSLWESVEQYF.

This chain links TRBV20-1 with TRBJ2-7; no DNA is available, so the TRBD2 call from TCRdb remains unchecked. The CDR3 loop spans 15 amino acids. From germline, CDR1 is DFQATT and CDR2 SNEGSKA (reference sequence). This chain's CDR3 is CSARAETGPTYEQYF.